These 2 T cell receptor beta chains came from one sample sequenced in a study of response to subunit inactivated influenza vaccine. TCRdb redid the calling of the RT-PCR reads with MiXCR, one entry per CDR3 protein. The table has about 540,000 distinct CDR3 sequences, under 30% seen once. In addition, the sample was reused for a study of T cells expressing NK-cell markers. That source notes: TCR beta cDNA was made by 5'RACE template switching with UMIs.

The sample in question was CD4+ T cells sorted from PBMCs, obtained about 12 days after vaccination. Receptors were obtained from a man aged 45-65 years who received an inactivated influenza vaccine.

This clonotype came up many times. The chain links TRBV20-1 to TRBJ2-7; weak D call: TRBD1 (6 bases). Between the trimmed V and J ends, which lost 6 bases and 4 bases, there was a span of 10 bases. Germline CDR1 is DFQATT and CDR2 is SNEGSKA (reference sequence). The CDR3 consists of 11 residues. For the CDR3, the DNA is TGCAGTGCCCGGACAGCTTACGAGCAGTACTTC. The encoded protein is CSARTAYEQYF.

V and J are TRBV18 and TRBJ1-1; D might be TRBD1 (6 bases). Trimming pared 0 bases from V and 4 bases from J, leaving 12 bases between. Germline CDR1 reads KGHSH; CDR2 reads LQKENI. CDR3 length: 15 amino acids. Here the CDR3 reads CASSPPSGGPTEAFF. The CDR3 DNA sequence: TGTGCCAGCTCACCACCGTCCGGGGGGCCCACTGAAGCTTTCTTT.